This T cell receptor beta chain was profiled in a study of patients and donors after allogeneic stem cell transplantation. TCRdb re-called the RT-PCR reads with MiXCR, one entry per CDR3 protein. The sample records about 4,200 distinct CDR3 sequences, 15% to 20% being singletons. This clonotype was detected only a few times. In germline, CDR1 is SGHAT, CDR2 FQNNGV. The V and J ends lost 5 bases and 10 bases respectively, with 11 bases between them. The CDR3 loop spans 11 amino acids. Source material: blood, either unsorted or a sorted T cell fraction (not recorded which). The TCR originated in a human donor who was either an allogeneic HSCT recipient or a stem cell or donor lymphocyte infusion donor (not recorded which). It is not recorded whose cells these are; they may come from a transplant donor. This chain connects TRBV11-2 to TRBJ1-1; D gene uncertain. For the CDR3, the DNA is TGTGCCAGCAGCCTCACAGTGGGAGCTTTCTTT. Amino acids: CASSLTVGAFF.